These 6 T cell receptor beta chains were all obtained from the same sample, sequenced in a study of cytomegalovirus exposure and HLA in healthy donors. Vbeta (60) and Jbeta (13) primers were used in the PCR. Here immunoSEQ multiplex PCR was the method, and the copy in TCRdb shows in-frame clones only, minus some. The sample has some 64,000 clones, and its top ten clones hold under 2%. Sequencing used PBMCs. Receptors originate from a woman aged 25 to 39 in good health and CMV-seronegative.

The chain uses TRBV6-1 and TRBJ1-4, with 9 bases matching TRBD1. The junction had 6 bases not matched to a gene; V was cut back by 7 bases and J by 6 bases. In germline, CDR1 is MNHNS, CDR2 SASEGT. The CDR3 extends over 14 amino acids. The DNA of the CDR3 is TGTGCCAGCACCCCCTGGACAGGGGATGAAAAACTGTTTTTT. Translation: CASTPWTGDEKLFF.

The chain recombines TRBV7-3 with TRBJ1-1; tentatively, D is TRBD1 (5 bases). V lost 5 bases to trimming and J lost 1 base, with 14 bases between them. From germline, CDR1 is SGHTA and CDR2 FQGTGA. The CDR3 sequence is 15 residues long. The CDR3, as DNA: TGTGCCAGCAGCCCAGCGGGGGGTGGGAACACTGAAGCTTTCTTT. Amino acid sequence: CASSPAGGGNTEAFF.

The rearrangement links TRBV2 to TRBJ1-5; possibly TRBD1 for D (6 bases). V lost 7 bases, J lost 3 bases, and 19 bases lay in between. The CDR3 extends over 16 amino acids. In germline, CDR1 is SNHLY, CDR2 FYNNEI. The CDR3 loop reads CASNTNRVEVNQPQHF. In DNA, the CDR3 is TGTGCCAGCAATACTAACAGGGTTGAGGTCAATCAGCCCCAGCATTTT. The full variable domain, rest sourced from reference TRBV2 and TRBJ1-5, is EPEVTQTPSHQVTQMGQEVILRCVPISNHLYFYWYRQILGQKVEFLVSFYNNEISEKSEIFDDQFSVERPDGSNFTLKIRSTKLEDSAMYFCASNTNRVEVNQPQHFGDGTRLSIL.

V usage is TRBV4-3 and J usage is TRBJ2-7; the D is unclear. The germline gives CDR1 LGHNA, CDR2 YSLEER. The CDR3 sequence is 15 residues long. Deletions cut 0 bases from V and 3 bases from J, with 12 bases between. In DNA form, the CDR3 reads TGCGCCAGCAGCCAAGATAATAGCATTTTCTACGAGCAGTACTTC. Protein: CASSQDNSIFYEQYF.

A note on this clone: At one end the junction does not follow the germline gene, possibly because of a read error. The sample holds other DNA sequences that translate to the same CDR3. The J gene is TRBJ2-2, the V gene TRBV4-1, with 7 bases identical to TRBD2. The germline V gene has CDR1 MGHRA and CDR2 YSYEKL. The CDR3 spans 16 residues. The DNA for the CDR3 is TGCGCCAGCAGCCAATTAAGCGGGGTCCCTTTAGGGGAGCTGTTCTTT. This gives the protein CASSQLSGVPLGELFF.

This sequence joins TRBV4-2 and TRBJ2-1; TRBD2 agrees at 7 bases. The V gene end was trimmed by 0 bases and the J gene end by 7 bases; junction bases not matched to a gene: 12. The CDR3 covers 17 residues. Germline V CDR1 and CDR2: LGHNA, YNFKEQ. As DNA, the CDR3 is TGTGCCAGCAGCCAAGATACACCCCTAGCGGCGTGGAATGAGCAGTTCTTC. Amino acids: CASSQDTPLAAWNEQFF.